This T cell receptor beta chain originates from a study of T cell responses to AZD1222 COVID-19 vaccine. Study information: Investigators merged groups given second doses at roughly 4 or roughly 12 weeks.

In the case of this clone: No antigen is known for it.

J gave up 0 bases and V 5 bases, and 11 bases lay outside the gene matches. This CDR3 has 17 amino acids. Germline CDR1 LNHDA, CDR2 SQIVND (reference sequence). The study's findings and limits: There were mostly white British donors and more females than males, and clonal diversity was possibly underestimated. Reports say nearly half of spike-specific TCRs go after unmutated variant regions. Recipients of AZD1222 seropositive at baseline numbered only 6 or 7.

Clones were sequenced by immunoSEQ multiplex PCR, and TCRdb holds only the in-frame ones, with some missing. The table includes around 180,000 clones, 85% to 90% detected once. The sequence was collected from an adult in good health. V and J are TRBV19 and TRBJ1-1; TRBD1 agrees at 8 bases. The sequencing here drew on peripheral blood, taken on day 0 of AZD1222 vaccination. The CDR3: CASSLGLTGGMNTEAFF. The CDR3 DNA is TGTGCCAGTAGTCTTGGCCTAACAGGGGGTATGAACACTGAAGCTTTCTTT.